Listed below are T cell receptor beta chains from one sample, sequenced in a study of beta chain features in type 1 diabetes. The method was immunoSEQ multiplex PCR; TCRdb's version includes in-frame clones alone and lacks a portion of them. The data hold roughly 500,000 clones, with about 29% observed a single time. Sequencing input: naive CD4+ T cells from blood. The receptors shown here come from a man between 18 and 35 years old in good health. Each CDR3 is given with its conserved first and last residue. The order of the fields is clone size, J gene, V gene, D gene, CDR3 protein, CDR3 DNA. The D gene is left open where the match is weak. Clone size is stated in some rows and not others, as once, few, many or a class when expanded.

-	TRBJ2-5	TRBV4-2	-	CASSQEEETQYF	TGTGCCAGCAGCCAAGAGGAAGAGACCCAGTACTTC
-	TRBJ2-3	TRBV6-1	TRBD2	CASCLAGYTDTQYF	TGTGCCAGCTGTCTAGCGGGGTACACAGATACGCAGTATTTT
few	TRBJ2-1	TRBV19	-	CASSPDSNNEQFF	TGTGCCAGTAGTCCGGACAGTAACAATGAGCAGTTCTTC
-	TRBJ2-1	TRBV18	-	CASSLLESSYNEQFF	TGTGCCAGCTCACTTCTGGAGAGCTCCTACAATGAGCAGTTCTTC
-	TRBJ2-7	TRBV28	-	CASSRGPLSYEQYF	TGTGCCAGCAGTCGGGGGCCCCTCTCCTACGAGCAGTACTTC
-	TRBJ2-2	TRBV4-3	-	CASSQELMIAGELFF	TGCGCCAGCAGCCAAGAGCTTATGATCGCCGGGGAGCTGTTTTTT
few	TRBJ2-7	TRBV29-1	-	CSVEGLAAPYEQYF	TGCAGCGTTGAAGGCCTCGCGGCCCCCTACGAGCAGTACTTC
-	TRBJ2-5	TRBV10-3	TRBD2	CAISESRAGEETQYF	TGTGCCATCAGTGAGTCGCGGGCGGGGGAAGAGACCCAGTACTTC
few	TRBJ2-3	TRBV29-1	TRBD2	CSVSGRATDTQYF	TGCAGCGTTAGCGGGAGGGCCACAGATACGCAGTATTTT
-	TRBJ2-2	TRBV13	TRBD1	CASSLESPRTGSAGELFF	TGTGCCAGCAGCTTAGAATCCCCGCGGACAGGGTCGGCCGGGGAGCTGTTTTTT
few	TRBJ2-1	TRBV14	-	CASSQRNEQFF	TGTGCCAGCAGCCAGCGGAATGAGCAGTTCTTC
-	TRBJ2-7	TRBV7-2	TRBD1	CASSLVTGGMEQYF	TGTGCCAGCAGCTTAGTTACAGGGGGAATGGAGCAGTACTTC
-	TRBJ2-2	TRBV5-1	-	CASSLQYTGELFF	TGCGCCAGCAGCTTGCAATACACCGGGGAGCTGTTTTTT
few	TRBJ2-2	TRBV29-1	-	CSVEDPDSPNTGELFF	TGCAGCGTTGAAGATCCAGACAGCCCGAACACCGGGGAGCTGTTTTTT
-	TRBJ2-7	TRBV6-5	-	CASSYWRGSYEQYF	TGTGCCAGCAGTTACTGGCGGGGCTCCTACGAGCAGTACTTC
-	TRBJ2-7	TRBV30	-	CAWSLPGTPYEQYF	TGTGCCTGGAGCCTTCCCGGGACACCCTACGAGCAGTACTTC
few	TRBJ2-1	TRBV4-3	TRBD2	CASSLAMASGNNEQFF	TGCGCCAGCAGCCTAGCAATGGCTAGCGGGAACAATGAGCAGTTCTTC
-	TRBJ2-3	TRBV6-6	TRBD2	CASSYGTSGSGDTQYF	TGTGCCAGCAGTTACGGGACTAGCGGGAGTGGTGATACGCAGTATTTT
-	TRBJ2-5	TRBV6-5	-	CASSYSLNLGAAQYF	TGTGCCAGCAGTTACTCCCTGAATTTGGGGGCGGCCCAGTACTTC
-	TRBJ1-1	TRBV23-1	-	CASSQERDTTNTEAFF	TGCGCCAGCAGTCAAGAGCGGGACACCACGAACACTGAAGCTTTCTTT
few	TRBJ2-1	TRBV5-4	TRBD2	CASRLGLAGSRGYNEQFF	TGTGCCAGCAGACTGGGACTAGCGGGGTCAAGGGGGTACAATGAGCAGTTCTTC
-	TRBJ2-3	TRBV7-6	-	CASSYEAASADTQYF	TGTGCCAGCAGCTACGAGGCAGCATCGGCAGATACGCAGTATTTT
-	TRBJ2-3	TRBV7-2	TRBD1	CASSLDRVGDTQYF	TGTGCCAGCAGCTTGGACAGGGTCGGTGATACGCAGTATTTT
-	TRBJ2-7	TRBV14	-	CASSRRAGMLNEQYF	TGTGCCAGCAGCCGAAGGGCCGGGATGTTAAACGAGCAGTACTTC
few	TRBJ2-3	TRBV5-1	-	CASSFGASTSTDTQYF	TGCGCCAGCAGCTTCGGCGCGTCCACTAGCACAGATACGCAGTATTTT
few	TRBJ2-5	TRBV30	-	CAWSRDGKETQYF	TGTGCCTGGAGTAGGGACGGAAAAGAGACCCAGTACTTC
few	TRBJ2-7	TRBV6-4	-	CASSGIAMGQYF	TGTGCCAGCAGCGGAATAGCCATGGGGCAGTACTTC
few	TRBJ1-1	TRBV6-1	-	CASSEAFSEAPPTEAFF	TGTGCCAGCAGTGAAGCCTTCTCAGAGGCGCCGCCCACTGAAGCTTTCTTT
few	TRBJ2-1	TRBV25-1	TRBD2	CASSEYGGNSYNEQFF	TGTGCCAGCAGTGAATACGGGGGGAACTCCTACAATGAGCAGTTCTTC
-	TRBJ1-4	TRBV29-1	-	CSVEDPGPEKLFF	TGCAGCGTTGAAGACCCGGGCCCTGAAAAACTGTTTTTT
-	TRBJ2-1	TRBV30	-	CAWSYGEQFF	TGTGCCTGGAGTTATGGTGAGCAGTTCTTC
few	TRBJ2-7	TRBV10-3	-	CAMAGGHEQYF	TGTGCCATGGCCGGGGGCCACGAGCAGTACTTC
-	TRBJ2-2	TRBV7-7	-	CASSSSQGTGELFF	TGTGCCAGCAGCTCTTCACAAGGCACCGGGGAGCTGTTTTTT
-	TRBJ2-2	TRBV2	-	CASRKGFPGELFF	TGTGCCAGCAGGAAAGGGTTTCCCGGGGAGCTGTTTTTT
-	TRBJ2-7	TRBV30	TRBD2	CALTSGSTNTYEQYF	TGTGCCTTGACTAGCGGGAGTACCAATACCTACGAGCAGTACTTC
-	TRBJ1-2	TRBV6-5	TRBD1	CASSAQGRVYGYTF	TGTGCCAGCAGTGCACAGGGGAGGGTCTATGGCTACACCTTC
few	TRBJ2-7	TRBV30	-	CAWRQSSYEQYF	TGTGCCTGGAGACAGAGCTCCTACGAGCAGTACTTC
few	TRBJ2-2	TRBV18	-	CASSPEGWTGELFF	TGTGCCAGCTCACCAGAGGGATGGACCGGGGAGCTGTTTTTT